These 31 T cell receptor beta chains came from one sample sequenced in a study of blood T cell repertoires in COVID-19. The method was immunoSEQ multiplex PCR; TCRdb's version includes in-frame clones alone and lacks a portion of them. This sample has nearly 200,000 clones; about 83% occur once, and the top ten carry roughly 5.3%. Sequenced sample: peripheral blood. The source of these receptors is an older woman with active or convalescent COVID-19.

V and J are TRBV5-1 and TRBJ2-2, with 10 bases matching TRBD2. Germline CDR1 reads SGHRS; CDR2 reads YFSETQ. The V and J ends lost 3 bases and 6 bases, in that order; junction bases with no gene match: 5. This CDR3 is built from 15 residues. The CDR3, as DNA: TGCGCCAGCAGCTATCTAGCGGGAGACTCCGGGGAGCTGTTTTTT. It codes for CASSYLAGDSGELFF. The entire variable domain, with the rest obtained from reference TRBV5-1 and TRBJ2-2, is as follows: KAGVTQTPRYLIKTRGQQVTLSCSPISGHRSVSWYQQTPGQGLQFLFEYFSETQRNKGNFPGRFSGRQFSNSRSEMNVSTLELGDSALYLCASSYLAGDSGELFFGEGSRLTVL.

The chain carries TRBV3-1 (or the pseudogene TRBV3-2) and TRBJ2-2; no clear D. Germline V lookup: CDR1 LGHDT, CDR2 YNNKEL (reference sequence). This CDR3 is 12 amino acids long. Deletions cut 4 bases from V and 6 bases from J, with 6 bases between. The CDR3 DNA follows: TGTGCCAGCAGCCGCGGAGCCGGGGAGCTGTTTTTT. It is translated as CASSRGAGELFF.

This chain uses TRBV14 with TRBJ2-1, with unresolved D. Germline assignment: CDR1 SGHDN and CDR2 FVKESK. The CDR3 is made up of 13 amino acids. V lost 0 bases, J lost 13 bases, and 13 bases lay in between. The CDR3 nucleotides read TGTGCCAGCAGCCAAGATCCCATGTGGGCCCAGTTCTTC. The encoded protein is CASSQDPMWAQFF. Looking up the rest from reference TRBV14 and TRBJ2-1 gives the full variable domain: EAGVTQFPSHSVIEKGQTVTLRCDPISGHDNLYWYRRVMGKEIKFLLHFVKESKQDESGMPNNRFLAERTGGTYSTLKVQPAELEDSGVYFCASSQDPMWAQFFGPGTRLTVL.

The V call is TRBV23-1, the J call TRBJ2-3; possible D gene TRBD2, 5 bases. TRBV23-1 falls under the ORF class, with uncertain function. The CDR3 is 19 residues long. V lost 3 bases and J lost 0, with 22 bases in between. The CDR3 is CASSHPDTQQRTSTDTQYF. DNA of the CDR3: TGCGCCAGCAGTCATCCCGACACCCAACAAAGGACTAGCACAGATACGCAGTATTTT.

This rearrangement joins TRBV7-6 to TRBJ2-2; perhaps TRBD2 as D (5 bases). Per the germline V gene, CDR1 is SGHVS and CDR2 is FNYEAQ. This CDR3 has 15 amino acids. Trimming removed 1 base at V and 3 bases at J, with 9 bases between. CDR3 sequence reads: CASSLEAEYTGELFF. The CDR3 DNA reads TGTGCCAGCAGCTTAGAAGCGGAGTACACCGGGGAGCTGTTTTTT.

This clone showed up just a few times. The rearrangement links TRBV4-1 to TRBJ2-7; TRBD2 is a possible D gene (5 bases). The germline CDR1 and CDR2 sequences are MGHRA and YSYEKL. This CDR3 has 13 amino acids. V dropped 4 bases and J dropped 2 bases, with 9 bases sitting between them. CDR3 residues: CASSRTGAYEQYF. The CDR3 DNA follows: TGCGCCAGCAGCCGGACTGGGGCCTACGAGCAGTACTTC.

V gene TRBV10-1 combines with J gene TRBJ2-7, with TRBD2 matching over 7 bases. The germline V gene encodes CDR1 WNHNN and CDR2 SYGVQD (reference sequence). With 9 bases clipped from V and 3 bases from J, the junction kept 14 bases outside the gene matches. CDR3 length: 15 amino acids. CDR3 in DNA: TGCGCCAGAAATCGGGAGGCGGGGAAGGGCTACGAGCAGTACTTC. This gives the protein CARNREAGKGYEQYF.

Only a few counts were recorded for this clone. The rearrangement joins TRBV3-1 (or the pseudogene TRBV3-2) to TRBJ1-3; TRBD1 might be the D (5 bases). CDR1 is LGHDT and CDR2 is YNNKEL in the germline V gene (reference sequence). Trimming removed 6 bases from V and 0 bases from J, with 21 bases in between. The CDR3 consists of 18 residues. The CDR3 spells CASSRGGVREISGNTIYF. DNA of the CDR3: TGTGCCAGCAGTCGTGGAGGGGTCAGGGAAATCTCTGGAAACACCATATATTTT.

At least ten counts were recorded for this clone. The genes are TRBV19 and TRBJ1-1, with 7 nucleotides matching TRBD1. The length of the CDR3 is 14 residues. V was clipped by 6 bases and J by 2 bases; unmatched bases: 6. Germline values: CDR1 LNHDA, CDR2 SQIVND (reference sequence). CDR3 in amino acids: CASRDKGANTEAFF. The CDR3 coding sequence is TGTGCCAGTAGGGACAAGGGGGCTAACACTGAAGCTTTCTTT.

The rearrangement joins TRBV24-1 to TRBJ1-1; 10 nucleotides line up with TRBD1. CDR1 and CDR2 (germline): KGHDR, SFDVKD. The CDR3 spans 20 residues. The V gene end was trimmed by 9 bases and the J gene end by 6 bases; junction bases not matched to a gene: 27. The CDR3 DNA is TGTGCCACCCCTTCCCGGCGCCCCGGGCGAGACAGGGGGCGAACGGCTGAAGCTTTCTTT. It yields the protein CATPSRRPGRDRGRTAEAFF.

This clone turned up a few times. The chain carries TRBV5-5 and TRBJ1-5; D not resolved. V lost 4 bases, J lost 0 bases, and 14 bases lay in between. The CDR3 totals 16 residues. Germline-derived CDR1 and CDR2 are SGHKS and YYEKEE (reference sequence). CDR3 nucleotides: TGTGCCAGCAGCAAAGTTCCCGGGAATAGCAATCAGCCCCAGCATTTT. Protein: CASSKVPGNSNQPQHF.

The V gene is TRBV28, the J gene TRBJ1-4, with 9 bases aligning to TRBD1. The CDR3 has 15 residues. The J segment lost 8 bases and the V segment lost 4 bases, leaving 8 bases of the junction unmatched. Germline CDR1 MDHEN, CDR2 SYDVKM. In DNA form, the CDR3 reads TGTGCCAGCAGTTCAGGACAGGGGATATTAGAAAAACTGTTTTTT. It translates to CASSSGQGILEKLFF.

This clone was found a few times. The chain links TRBV21-1 to TRBJ2-7; TRBD2, the table's D call, was not compared with the DNA. TRBV21-1 constitutes a pseudogene. The CDR3 runs to 16 residues. The CDR3 DNA reads as TGTGCCAGCAGCAAATTATGGACCCACGGGGTCTACGAGCAGTACTTC. This sequence encodes CASSKLWTHGVYEQYF.

The rearrangement joins TRBV24-1 to TRBJ2-1; no clear D. V was pared by 1 base and J by 8 bases, with 5 bases between. The germline CDR1 and CDR2 sequences are KGHDR and SFDVKD. The length of the CDR3 is 12 residues. The CDR3 spells CATSDLFDEQFF. The CDR3 DNA sequence: TGTGCCACCAGTGATTTATTCGATGAGCAGTTCTTC.

The chain couples TRBV28 to TRBJ1-1, with TRBD1 matching 8 bases. This CDR3 is 15 amino acids long. The germline CDR1 and CDR2 sequences are MDHEN and SYDVKM. V shed 3 bases, J shed 5 bases, and the junction held 8 bases outside the gene matches. CDR3 in DNA: TGTGCCAGCAGTTTTCAGGGGGCGGGGTGGACTGAAGCTTTCTTT. Residues: CASSFQGAGWTEAFF.

The CDR3 nucleotides are TGTGCCAGCAGTCAGCTCGGGACTAACCAAGAGACCCAGTACTTC. Its translation: CASSQLGTNQETQYF. This rearrangement joins TRBV6-1 to TRBJ2-5; 7 bases match TRBD2. Germline CDR1 reads MNHNS; CDR2 reads SASEGT. This CDR3 region has 15 residues. V shed 5 bases and J 0 bases; nucleotides not matched to a gene: 6.

This clone has just a few counts. This rearrangement joins TRBV2 to TRBJ1-6; D is ambiguous. This CDR3 has 12 amino acids. Germline CDR1 is SNHLY and CDR2 is FYNNEI. V dropped 5 bases and J dropped 8 bases, with 7 bases sitting between them. This CDR3 is CASSREYSPLHF. The CDR3 DNA reads as TGTGCCAGCAGTCGAGAGTATTCACCCCTCCACTTT.

V gene TRBV7-9 combines with J gene TRBJ2-3, with 13 bases that match TRBD2. Trimming cost V 4 bases and J 2 bases; bases outside gene matches: 3. Germline CDR1 SEHNR, CDR2 FQNEAQ (reference sequence). The CDR3 runs 16 residues. The CDR3 DNA sequence: TGTGCCAGCAGCTCAGGACTAGCGGGAGACACAGATACGCAGTATTTT. Its translation: CASSSGLAGDTDTQYF.

V usage is TRBV6-5 and J usage is TRBJ2-7, with D possibly TRBD2 on 5 matching bases. V shed 4 bases and J shed 7 bases, with 14 bases lying between them. From germline, CDR1 is MNHEY and CDR2 SVGAGI. This CDR3 region has 13 residues. This chain's CDR3 is CASSWSGSSEQYF. The DNA of the CDR3 is TGTGCCAGCAGTTGGTCGGGGAGTTCGGAGCAGTACTTC.

This chain connects TRBV18 to TRBJ2-3; 7 bases are a match to TRBD2. The CDR3 sequence is 14 residues long. Losses at the gene ends were 4 bases for V and 2 bases for J; bases not matched to a gene: 3. Germline assignment: CDR1 KGHSH and CDR2 LQKENI. The CDR3: CASSLSGITDTQYF. The CDR3 DNA reads TGTGCCAGCTCACTCAGCGGGATCACAGATACGCAGTATTTT. Combining the CDR3 with reference TRBV18 and TRBJ2-3 gives the whole variable domain NAGVMQNPRHLVRRRGQEARLRCSPMKGHSHVYWYRQLPEEGLKFMVYLQKENIIDESGMPKERFSAEFPKEGPSILRIQQVVRGDSAAYFCASSLSGITDTQYFGPGTRLTVL.

The chain combines TRBV3-1 (or the pseudogene TRBV3-2) with TRBJ2-5, with 9 bases aligning to TRBD2. The CDR3 contains 17 residues. CDR1 LGHDT and CDR2 YNNKEL come from the germline V gene (reference sequence). Trimming removed 4 bases from V and 5 bases from J; junction bases left unmatched: 14. Here the CDR3 reads CASSLRSPRAGGETQYF. The CDR3 DNA is TGTGCCAGCAGCCTGCGGTCCCCTCGCGCGGGAGGGGAGACCCAGTACTTC.

The rearrangement joins TRBV7-9 to TRBJ2-1, with TRBD2 identical over 11 bases. This CDR3 is 15 amino acids long. The V gene's germline CDR1 is SEHNR and CDR2 FQNEAQ (reference sequence). V shed 2 bases and J 9 bases; nucleotides not matched to a gene: 6. The CDR3 DNA follows: TGTGCCAGCAGCTTACGTAGCGGGAGGGCCGGTGAGCAGTTCTTC. Residues: CASSLRSGRAGEQFF.

This clone was counted between two and nine times. The rearrangement links TRBV3-1 (or the pseudogene TRBV3-2) to TRBJ2-5, with 7 bases identical to TRBD2. The CDR3 has 17 residues. The V segment lost 4 bases and the J segment 2 bases; nucleotides outside the gene matches: 13. CDR1 is LGHDT, CDR2 YNNKEL, per germline (reference sequence). CDR3 sequence: CASSRDFPGGSQETQYF. The CDR3 bases are TGTGCCAGCAGCCGAGACTTCCCGGGAGGCAGTCAAGAGACCCAGTACTTC.

The chain has TRBV10-2 and TRBJ2-7; TRBD2 agrees at 8 bases. Germline V lookup: CDR1 WSHSY, CDR2 SAAADI. CDR3 length equals 14 residues. V shed 10 bases and J 0 bases; nucleotides not matched to a gene: 8. In nucleotides, the CDR3 is TGCGCCACCTCGACTAGCGAGAGCTCCTACGAGCAGTACTTC. Amino acid sequence: CATSTSESSYEQYF.

V is TRBV4-1 and J is TRBJ2-2; weak D call: TRBD2 (6 bases). The V end lost 3 bases, the J end lost 7 bases, and 18 bases lay between the germline ends. Looked up from germline, CDR1 is MGHRA and CDR2 is YSYEKL. There are 16 residues in the CDR3. The CDR3 DNA follows: TGCGCCAGCAGCCATGGACTAACATCTACTGGCGGGGAGCTGTTTTTT. The encoded protein is CASSHGLTSTGGELFF.

This chain connects TRBV2 to TRBJ2-3; tentative D call: TRBD1 (7 bases). CDR3 length equals 16 residues. V lost 5 bases, J lost 6 bases, and 21 bases lay in between. Germline V gives CDR1 SNHLY, CDR2 FYNNEI. The CDR3 DNA follows: TGTGCCAGCAGTCCCAGGAGGGGACAGAGGTACGATACGCAGTATTTT. Protein: CASSPRRGQRYDTQYF.

This rearrangement joins TRBV2 to TRBJ2-1, with 10 bases fitting TRBD2. V lost 6 bases to trimming and J lost 3 bases; unmatched junction nucleotides: 8. The CDR3 totals 16 residues. CDR1 is SNHLY, CDR2 FYNNEI, per germline. The chain's CDR3 is CASRPTSGAFYNEQFF. The CDR3 DNA follows: TGTGCCAGCAGACCTACTAGCGGGGCCTTCTACAATGAGCAGTTCTTC.

J is TRBJ2-3 and V is TRBV14; the D gene is possibly TRBD2 (5 bases). The CDR3 is 13 residues long. Per germline, CDR1 SGHDN and CDR2 FVKESK. Trimming took off 5 bases at V and 4 bases at J, with 10 bases between the two ends. CDR3 nucleotides: TGTGCCAGCAGCTCTGGAGGTTCAGATACGCAGTATTTT. Translation: CASSSGGSDTQYF.

The chain uses TRBV27 and TRBJ2-7, with D possibly matching TRBD2 (6 bases). Germline CDR1 is MNHEY and CDR2 is SMNVEV (reference sequence). V dropped 2 bases and J dropped 4 bases, with 12 bases sitting between them. This CDR3 is 14 amino acids long. CDR3 residues: CASSLGRGLYEQYF. The CDR3 bases are TGTGCCAGCAGTTTAGGGCGGGGTCTTTACGAGCAGTACTTC.

The chain carries TRBV10-2 and TRBJ2-7; a possible D gene is TRBD2 (5 bases). The CDR3 extends over 14 amino acids. V shed 6 bases and J shed 0 bases, with 12 bases lying between them. Germline assignment: CDR1 WSHSY and CDR2 SAAADI. The CDR3 spells CASRAGLRSYEQYF. CDR3 coding DNA: TGCGCCAGCAGGGCCGGACTCCGCTCCTACGAGCAGTACTTC.

CDR3 nucleotide sequence: TGTGCTACGGGAGTAACCTCCTGGGAGCAGTACTTC. This sequence encodes CATGVTSWEQYF. The chain carries TRBV6-5 and TRBJ2-7; perhaps TRBD2 as D (6 bases). CDR3 size: 12 residues. Germline V gene data show CDR1 as MNHEY and CDR2 as SVGAGI.